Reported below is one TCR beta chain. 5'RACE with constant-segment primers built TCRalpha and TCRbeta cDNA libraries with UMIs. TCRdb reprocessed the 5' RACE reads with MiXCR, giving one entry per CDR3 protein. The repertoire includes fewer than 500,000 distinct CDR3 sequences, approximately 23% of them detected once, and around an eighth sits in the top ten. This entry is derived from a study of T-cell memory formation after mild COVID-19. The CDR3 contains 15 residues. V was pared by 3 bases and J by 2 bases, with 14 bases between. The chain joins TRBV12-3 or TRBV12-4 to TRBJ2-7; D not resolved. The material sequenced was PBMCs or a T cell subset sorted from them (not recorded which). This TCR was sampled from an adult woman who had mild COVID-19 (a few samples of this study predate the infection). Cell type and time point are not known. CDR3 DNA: TGTGCCAGCAGTTTCCCCCAGTCTGGCACCTACGAGCAGTACTTC. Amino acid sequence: CASSFPQSGTYEQYF.